Following are 6 T cell receptor beta chains from one sample sequenced in a study of T cell repertoires in breast cancer. Paired alpha-beta TCRs of CD8+ T cells were analyzed by expanded emulsion RT-PCR. Unpaired genes were suppressed by blocking oligonucleotides during a second nested PCR. TCRdb reprocessed the emulsion pairing reads via MiXCR and lists one record per CDR3 protein. The sample yields 400 to 500 distinct CDR3 sequences, 28% seen once. The sequenced sample was CD8+ T cells. These receptors were obtained from a pool of human donors with breast cancer or a healthy control (not recorded which).

In its sample, this clonotype ranks as large (0.1 to 1%). The chain combines TRBV9 with TRBJ2-1; no clear D. The CDR3 covers 13 residues. Per the germline V gene, CDR1 is SGDLS and CDR2 is YYNGEE. Trimming removed 0 bases at V and 6 bases at J, with 7 bases between. Here the CDR3 reads CASSVATSNEQFF. The CDR3 nucleotides read TGTGCCAGCAGCGTAGCTACAAGCAATGAGCAGTTCTTC.

V is TRBV19 and J is TRBJ2-1; tentatively, D is TRBD1 (6 bases). Trimming took 7 bases from V and 9 from J, leaving 19 bases between them. This CDR3 region has 14 residues. Germline CDR1 is LNHDA and CDR2 is SQIVND (reference sequence). DNA of the CDR3: TGTGCCAGTAATGGGGAAGGGGGTAGGAGTGAGCAGTTCTTC. It yields the protein CASNGEGGRSEQFF.

This clonotype has ten or more counts. The CDR3 coding sequence is TGTGCCAGTAGCGCGACCATCTCCTACGAGCAGTACTTC. Translated: CASSATISYEQYF. The chain links TRBV19 to TRBJ2-7; D not certain. With 6 bases removed from V and 0 bases from J, the gap between germline ends came to 9 bases. The CDR3 sequence is 13 residues long. The V gene's germline CDR1 is LNHDA and CDR2 SQIVND (reference sequence).

This clonotype has a handful of counts. This chain links TRBV19 with TRBJ2-7, with unresolved D. This CDR3 has 11 residues. Per the germline V gene, CDR1 is LNHDA and CDR2 is SQIVND (reference sequence). With 6 bases removed from V and 2 bases from J, the gap between germline ends came to 5 bases. In DNA, the CDR3 is TGTGCCAGTAGCGATCCCTACGAGCAGTACTTC. Translated, it gives CASSDPYEQYF.

This clonotype was seen only a few times. V gene TRBV29-1 combines with J gene TRBJ2-1; the D gene is possibly TRBD1 (5 bases). The CDR3 sequence is 12 residues long. Germline-derived CDR1 and CDR2 are SQVTM and ANQGSEA. Trimming cost V 6 bases and J 7 bases, with 13 bases left between them. The CDR3 nucleotides are TGCAGCGTCGTACAGGTACTTAATGAGCAGTTCTTC. Translation gives CSVVQVLNEQFF.

This clonotype was seen many times. The genes are TRBV28 and TRBJ2-5; 8 positions agree with TRBD2. Germline CDR1 and CDR2: MDHEN and SYDVKM. This CDR3 has 13 residues. With V trimmed by 5 bases and J by 5 bases, 4 bases remained unmatched. DNA for the CDR3: TGTGCCAGCAGTGTAGCGGGGTTTGAGACCCAGTACTTC. The encoded protein is CASSVAGFETQYF.